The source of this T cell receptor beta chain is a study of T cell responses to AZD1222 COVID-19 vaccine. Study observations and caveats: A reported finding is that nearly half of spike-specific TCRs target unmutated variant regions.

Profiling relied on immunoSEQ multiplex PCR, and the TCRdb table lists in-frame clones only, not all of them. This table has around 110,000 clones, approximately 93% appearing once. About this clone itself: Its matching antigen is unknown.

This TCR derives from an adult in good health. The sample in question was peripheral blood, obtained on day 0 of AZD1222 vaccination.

CDR3 loop: CASSQGRGTTDTQYF. CDR3 coding DNA: TGTGCCAGCAGCCAAGGGAGGGGTACCACAGATACGCAGTATTTT. The gene calls are TRBV16 and TRBJ2-3, with 7 bases matching TRBD2. The germline gives CDR1 KGHSY, CDR2 FQNENV. V shed 2 bases and J 2 bases; nucleotides not matched to a gene: 4. The CDR3 totals 15 residues.